This T cell receptor beta chain came from a study of T cell responses to AZD1222 COVID-19 vaccine. Study findings and constraints: Among the donors, most were white British and more were female, and clonal diversity was possibly underestimated. Within unmutated variant regions lay the reported targets of nearly half of spike-specific TCRs.

Details on this clone: Antigen unknown.

CDR3 size: 15 residues. Trimming removed 2 bases from V and 9 bases from J; junction bases left unmatched: 4. CDR1 is MNHEY, CDR2 SVGEGT, per germline. The assay was immunoSEQ multiplex PCR, and TCRdb's table has in-frame clones only and misses some. The data contain some 130,000 clones, roughly 91% of them singletons. The TCR originated in an adult in good health. The chain employs TRBV6-2 or TRBV6-3 and TRBJ1-6; 10 nucleotides line up with TRBD1. The sequences come from peripheral blood, collected on day 0 of AZD1222 vaccination. The CDR3 loop reads CASSYRDRGSSPLHF. Written as DNA, the CDR3 is TGTGCCAGCAGTTACCGGGACAGGGGATCTTCACCCCTCCACTTT.